This T cell receptor (beta chain) was captured in a study of OX40 agonist ivuxolimab in advanced cancers. Across the whole study: Ivuxolimab, an antibody that agonizes OX40 (CD134), was administered to the patients. Of the patients, three showed partial responses, one with hepatocellular carcinoma and two with cutaneous melanoma. Hepatocellular carcinoma, melanoma, renal cell or head and neck cancer was diagnosed in the dose-escalation patients.

Of note for this clone: Its target is not known.

Study conclusions and caveats: Among T cells, CD8+ cells averaged more expanded clones than CD4+ cells.

The germline V and J ends were trimmed by 3 bases and 3 bases, with 16 bases remaining between them. The CDR3 consists of 16 residues. Germline V lookup: CDR1 SGHDT, CDR2 YYEEEE. This table comes from immunoSEQ multiplex PCR, and its TCRdb copy is limited to in-frame clones, with some not included. The sample lists about 10,000 clones; about 82% were seen once. The TCR originated in an adult with an advanced solid tumor such as melanoma, head and neck, liver or kidney cancer. The chain carries TRBV5-6 and TRBJ1-5; D not certain. The specimen was CD4+ or CD8+ T cells sorted from blood, collected in a trial of the OX40 agonist ivuxolimab. The CDR3 DNA is TGTGCCAGCAGCTCCGAGGTCGGTGGCATCAATCAGCCCCAGCATTTT. Amino acid sequence: CASSSEVGGINQPQHF.